The T cell receptor beta chain described here comes from a study of post-analysis software for immune sequencing data. Regarding the study as a whole: Higher frequency in patients than in controls was seen for roughly five TRBV segments, with TRBV5-6, TRBV5-1 and TRBV20-1 among them.

The CDR3 runs to 15 residues. In germline, CDR1 is SEHNR, CDR2 FQNEAQ (reference sequence). A note on this clonotype: Its antigen is unknown.

TCR beta libraries were prepared from cDNA with unique molecular identifiers. TCRdb processed the PCR reads anew with MiXCR; each CDR3 protein has one entry. There are 650,000 to 850,000 distinct CDR3 sequences in the sample; about half occur only once, and roughly 4.9% lies in the top ten. This chain uses TRBV7-9 with TRBJ2-4; a weak D match, TRBD1 (7 bases). The J call may be in error: the DNA end matches TRBJ2-5 better. The source material was blood. This receptor was taken from a girl aged 10 to 17 with multiple sclerosis. As DNA, the CDR3 is TGTGCCAGCAGCCTCCAGGGGGGTTACAAGGAGACCCAGTACTTC. Its translation is CASSLQGGYKETQYF.